The 16 T cell receptor beta chains presented below share a single source sample, sequenced in a study of regulatory T cells in long-lasting Graves disease. CDR3-region Arm-PCR and iRepertoire HTBI primers produced the TCR beta libraries. TCRdb re-called the multiplex PCR reads through MiXCR, storing one row per CDR3 protein. The repertoire holds 400,000 to 500,000 distinct CDR3 sequences, with roughly 15% as singletons. The time point: newly diagnosed GD, antithyroid drugs for less than 3 months. Extracted RNA from PBMCs served as the source of the TCR library. The same data also went into a second study, on T cells in Graves' hyperthyroidism and ophthalmopathy.

The sample in question was peripheral blood mononuclear cells (PBMCs), obtained at new diagnosis, from a patient treated with antithyroid drugs. The source is a woman younger than 35 with Graves disease.

This rearrangement joins TRBV29-1 to TRBJ2-7; TRBD2 is a possible D gene (5 bases). The V and J ends lost 1 base and 6 bases respectively, with 7 bases between them. CDR3 length: 11 residues. Germline CDR1 SQVTM, CDR2 ANQGSEA. The CDR3 spells CSVEGGSEQYF. The CDR3 DNA follows: TGCAGCGTTGAAGGAGGGAGCGAGCAGTACTTC.

The chain employs TRBV4-1 and TRBJ1-1; D is undetermined. The CDR3 spans 14 residues. The germline CDR1 and CDR2 sequences are MGHRA and YSYEKL. V was shortened by 0 bases and J by 4 bases, with 9 bases between the two germline ends. CDR3 nucleotides: TGCGCCAGCAGCCAAGAATGGCGGGTCACTGAAGCTTTCTTT. This gives the protein CASSQEWRVTEAFF.

The chain combines TRBV19 with TRBJ2-7, with 10 bases that match TRBD2. CDR1 is LNHDA and CDR2 is SQIVND in the germline V gene (reference sequence). This CDR3 comprises 14 residues. After removal of 5 bases from V and 2 bases from J, the junction contained 3 bases not matched to a gene. The CDR3 region has the DNA TGTGCCAGTAGTGAGCTAGCGGGAGCCTACGAGCAGTACTTC. It codes for CASSELAGAYEQYF.

This clonotype was seen many times. The rearrangement uses TRBV2 and TRBJ2-5, with D perhaps matching TRBD1 or TRBD2 (5 bases each). Deletions cut 8 bases from V and 4 bases from J, with 17 bases between. The CDR3 spans 14 residues. Per the germline V gene, CDR1 is SNHLY and CDR2 is FYNNEI. The CDR3 DNA follows: TGTGCCAGCGGAGGACGATGGGGGTTAGAGACCCAGTACTTC. This sequence encodes CASGGRWGLETQYF.

In regard to this clonotype: A much larger clone differs by one base, so this may be a read error. CDR3 amino acids: CSGGTNYYGQYF. In DNA form, the CDR3 reads TGCAGTGGCGGGACAAACTACTACGGGCAGTACTTC. V gene TRBV20-1 combines with J gene TRBJ2-7; D tentatively reads TRBD1 or TRBD2 (6 bases each). Germline CDR1 reads DFQATT; CDR2 reads SNEGSKA (reference sequence). The CDR3 contains 12 residues.

This clonotype was seen at least ten times. The V call is TRBV12-3 or TRBV12-4, the J call TRBJ1-1, with 10 nucleotides matching TRBD1. The CDR3 has 16 amino acids. V shed 5 bases and J 11 bases; nucleotides not matched to a gene: 17. CDR3 sequence reads: CASSPRQGALPLRAFF. The DNA for the CDR3 is TGTGCCAGCAGTCCACGACAGGGGGCTCTCCCCTTGCGGGCTTTCTTT.

About this clonotype itself: A read error is possible here, since a much larger clone lies one base away. This sequence joins TRBV12-3 or TRBV12-4 and TRBJ2-5; D is ambiguous. There are 14 residues in the CDR3. This CDR3 is CASSPLGVSEIQYF. The DNA of the CDR3 is TGTGCCAGCAGTCCCCTTGGGGTCTCGGAGATCCAGTACTTC.

The table lists this clonotype with many counts. V and J are TRBV6-1 and TRBJ2-1; weak D call: TRBD1 (6 bases). CDR3 length: 13 amino acids. Germline CDR1 MNHNS, CDR2 SASEGT. Trimming took 6 bases from V and 8 from J, leaving 14 bases between them. The CDR3, as DNA: TGTGCCAGCAGAAGGACAGAGGGTTATGAGCAGTTCTTC. This sequence encodes CASRRTEGYEQFF.

V gene TRBV5-1 combines with J gene TRBJ2-5, with D unresolved. Germline V CDR1 and CDR2: SGHRS, YFSETQ. The CDR3 contains 12 residues. V lost 4 bases, J lost 6 bases, and 10 bases lay in between. The CDR3 nucleotides read TGCGCCAGCAGCCCGGGCCTGCAGACCCAGTACTTC. Translated: CASSPGLQTQYF.

This clonotype was found many times. The CDR3 loop reads CASSSNSGGGSEQFF. Here the CDR3 DNA reads TGTGCCAGCAGTTCCAATAGCGGGGGTGGATCCGAGCAGTTCTTC. The chain has TRBV28 and TRBJ2-1; 9 bases match TRBD2. Trimming removed 4 bases from V and 10 bases from J; junction bases left unmatched: 11. This CDR3 contains 15 residues. CDR1 and CDR2 from the germline V gene are MDHEN and SYDVKM.

This clonotype was detected many times. This chain connects TRBV20-1 to TRBJ2-3; unclear D gene. CDR1 DFQATT and CDR2 SNEGSKA come from the germline V gene (reference sequence). V was trimmed by 5 bases and J by 6 bases, leaving 33 bases between them. The CDR3 is made up of 19 amino acids. CDR3 in amino acids: CSAQSKKGWSGLRTDTQYF. The CDR3 DNA reads TGCAGTGCTCAATCTAAGAAGGGCTGGTCAGGTCTCAGAACGGATACGCAGTATTTT.

This clonotype was seen repeatedly, ten times or more. This chain links TRBV24-1 with TRBJ2-1, with 7 bases identical to TRBD2. Per the germline V gene, CDR1 is KGHDR and CDR2 is SFDVKD. CDR3 length equals 16 residues. Unmatched junction bases numbered 10, after V lost 3 bases and J lost 6 bases. CDR3 amino acids: CATSDPGGDRTNEQFF. The CDR3 DNA is TGTGCCACCAGTGATCCGGGGGGAGACCGCACCAATGAGCAGTTCTTC.

This clonotype was detected a few times. J is TRBJ2-7 and V is TRBV5-5; TRBD2 agrees at 8 bases. The CDR3 consists of 17 residues. Germline trimming cut 0 bases from V and 5 bases from J; bases unmatched to any gene: 13. Germline loops: CDR1 SGHKS, CDR2 YYEKEE (reference sequence). The CDR3 loop reads CASSLGQALGRANEQYF. The CDR3 nucleotides are TGTGCCAGCAGCTTGGGGCAGGCTCTCGGGAGGGCCAACGAGCAGTACTTC.

This clonotype was seen repeatedly, ten times or more. The genes are TRBV6-2 or TRBV6-3 and TRBJ2-7; 11 bases map to TRBD2. Germline V CDR1 and CDR2: MNHEY, SVGEGT. CDR3 length: 18 amino acids. J was trimmed by 0 bases and V by 2 bases; bases with no gene match: 9. For the CDR3, the DNA is TGTGCCAGCAGTTACCCACTAGCGGGAGTGGGGAGCTCCTACGAGCAGTACTTC. This sequence encodes CASSYPLAGVGSSYEQYF.

The chain has TRBV5-1 and TRBJ2-7, with D tentatively TRBD1 (6 bases). The germline V and J ends were trimmed by 4 bases and 0 bases, with 14 bases remaining between them. From germline, CDR1 is SGHRS and CDR2 YFSETQ. The CDR3 extends over 15 amino acids. The DNA of the CDR3 is TGCGCCAGCAGCCTCCGCGGACAGAGCTCCTACGAGCAGTACTTC. Protein product: CASSLRGQSSYEQYF. Full variable domain (remainder filled in from reference TRBV5-1 and TRBJ2-7): KAGVTQTPRYLIKTRGQQVTLSCSPISGHRSVSWYQQTPGQGLQFLFEYFSETQRNKGNFPGRFSGRQFSNSRSEMNVSTLELGDSALYLCASSLRGQSSYEQYFGPGTRLTVT.

V is TRBV20-1 and J is TRBJ2-3; 9 positions agree with TRBD2. V shed 1 base and J 1 base; nucleotides not matched to a gene: 0. The V gene's germline CDR1 is DFQATT and CDR2 SNEGSKA (reference sequence). The CDR3 spans 14 residues. The CDR3 DNA reads TGCAGTGCTAGAGGGACTAGCGGCACAGATACGCAGTATTTT. It codes for CSARGTSGTDTQYF.